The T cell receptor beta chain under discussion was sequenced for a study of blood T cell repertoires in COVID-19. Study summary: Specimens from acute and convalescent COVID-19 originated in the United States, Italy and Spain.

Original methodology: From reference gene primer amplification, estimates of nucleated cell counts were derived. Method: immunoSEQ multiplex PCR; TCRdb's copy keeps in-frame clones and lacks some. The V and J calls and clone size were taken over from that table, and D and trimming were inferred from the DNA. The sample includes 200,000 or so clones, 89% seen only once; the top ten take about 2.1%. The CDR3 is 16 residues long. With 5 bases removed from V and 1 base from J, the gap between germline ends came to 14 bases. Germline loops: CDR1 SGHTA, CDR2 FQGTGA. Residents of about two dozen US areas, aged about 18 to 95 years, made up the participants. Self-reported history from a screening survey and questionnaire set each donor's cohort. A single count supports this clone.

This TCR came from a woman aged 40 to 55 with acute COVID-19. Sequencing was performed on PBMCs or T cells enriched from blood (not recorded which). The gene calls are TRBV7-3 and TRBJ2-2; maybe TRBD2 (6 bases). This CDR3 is CASSLLAVMNTGELFF. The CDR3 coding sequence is TGTGCCAGCAGCCTGTTAGCGGTGATGAACACCGGGGAGCTGTTTTTT.